Shown below are 6 T cell receptor beta chains from a single sample sequenced in a study of T cells in Graves' hyperthyroidism and ophthalmopathy. Amplified TCR beta CDR3 regions derived from RNA transcripts. An initial round of RT-PCR targeting the TCR CDR3 relied on the HTBI primer set. TCRdb used MiXCR to reprocess the multiplex PCR reads, holding one entry per CDR3 protein. The top ten clones hold about 30% of a sample with some 250,000 distinct CDR3 sequences, about 16% of them seen once. The sequencing sample was made of blood. These receptors were taken from a woman between 45 and 60 years old with Graves' hyperthyroidism that later progressed to Graves' ophthalmopathy.

V and J are TRBV7-2 and TRBJ2-2; D might be TRBD1 or TRBD2, each matching 6 bases. The V gene's germline CDR1 is SGHTA and CDR2 FQGNSA. The CDR3 is made up of 14 amino acids. Deletions cut 8 bases from V and 5 bases from J, with 15 bases between. The CDR3 protein is CASGGRGGTGELFF. For the CDR3, the DNA is TGTGCCAGCGGGGGGAGAGGGGGTACCGGGGAGCTGTTTTTT.

This clonotype was picked up many times. A much bigger clone sits one base away, suggesting this may be a read error. DNA for the CDR3: TGTGCCAGCAGCCCAATAACGGGAGGGCCAGGGGAGCAGTACTTC. It is translated as CASSPITGGPGEQYF. The chain is built from TRBV3-1 and TRBJ2-7, with 8 bases that match TRBD2. Germline CDR1 and CDR2: LGHDT and YNNKEL (reference sequence). Trimming took 4 bases from V and 7 from J; bases not matched to a gene: 12. This CDR3 has 15 amino acids.

Worth noting for this clonotype: Since a much larger clone is just one base distant, this may be a read error. The chain is built from TRBV28 and TRBJ1-2; 8 positions agree with TRBD1. The CDR3 loop spans 14 amino acids. Germline CDR1 reads MDHEN; CDR2 reads SYDVKM. CDR3 loop: CASRTGEANYGCTF. The CDR3 coding sequence is TGTGCCAGCAGGACAGGGGAAGCTAACTATGGCTGCACCTTC.

This clonotype was counted between two and nine times. CDR3 nucleotides: TGTGCCATCAGTGAGTGGCGCGGGGTCTCCGGAAACACCATATATTTT. Translation gives CAISEWRGVSGNTIYF. The V gene is TRBV10-3, the J gene TRBJ1-3; D is undetermined. CDR1 is ENHRY and CDR2 is SYGVKD in the germline V gene. The CDR3 is 16 amino acids. V shed 1 base and J shed 4 bases, with 14 bases lying between them.

Concerning this clonotype itself: This may stem from a read error, because a much larger clone lies one nucleotide away. This chain connects TRBV2 to TRBJ2-5; 9 bases map to TRBD2. The trim removed 3 bases at V and 1 base at J, leaving 0 bases unmatched. CDR3 length equals 14 residues. Germline V CDR1 and CDR2: SNHLY, FYNNEI. CDR3 nucleotides: TGTGCCAGCAGTGAGACTAGCGGCCAAGAGACCCAGTACTTC. Its protein is CASSETSGQETQYF.

The chain combines TRBV9 with TRBJ2-1; no clear D. Germline V gene sequence: CDR1 SGDLS, CDR2 YYNGEE. V was clipped by 2 bases and J by 8 bases, with 14 bases between them. The CDR3 is 14 residues long. The CDR3 loop is CASSVGGRWDEQFF. CDR3 sequence (DNA): TGTGCCAGCAGCGTTGGCGGAAGGTGGGATGAGCAGTTCTTC. Full variable domain (outside the CDR3, taken from reference TRBV9 and TRBJ2-1): DSGVTQTPKHLITATGQRVTLRCSPRSGDLSVYWYQQSLDQGLQFLIQYYNGEERAKGNILERFSAQQFPDLHSELNLSSLELGDSALYFCASSVGGRWDEQFFGPGTRLTVL.